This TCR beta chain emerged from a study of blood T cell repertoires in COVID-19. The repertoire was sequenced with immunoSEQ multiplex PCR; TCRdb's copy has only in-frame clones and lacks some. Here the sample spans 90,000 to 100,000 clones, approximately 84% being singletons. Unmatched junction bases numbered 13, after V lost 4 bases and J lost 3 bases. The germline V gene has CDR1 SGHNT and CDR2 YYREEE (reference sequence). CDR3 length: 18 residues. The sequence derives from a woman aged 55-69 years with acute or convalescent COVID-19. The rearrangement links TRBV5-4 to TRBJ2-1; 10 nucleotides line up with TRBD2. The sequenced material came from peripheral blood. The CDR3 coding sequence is TGTGCCAGCAGCGACCAGCGGGGGGGCGGCTTGAACTACAATGAGCAGTTCTTC. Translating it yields CASSDQRGGGLNYNEQFF. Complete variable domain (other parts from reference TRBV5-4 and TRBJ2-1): ETGVTQSPTHLIKTRGQQVTLRCSSQSGHNTVSWYQQALGQGPQFIFQYYREEENGRGNFPPRFSGLQFPNYSSELNVNALELDDSALYLCASSDQRGGGLNYNEQFFGPGTRLTVL.